This paragraph reports one T cell receptor beta chain. Sequencing of TCR beta was undertaken in CD8+ and CD4+ T cells derived from blood. The data belong to a study of CD8 T cells in Susac syndrome. Random hexamers served to reverse transcribe roughly 0.5 to 1 ug RNA. The immunoSEQ assay covered 54 Vbeta and 13 Jbeta segments for CDR3. TCRdb re-called the immunoSEQ multiplex PCR reads through MiXCR, storing one row per CDR3 protein. Seen here are under 200,000 distinct CDR3 sequences, around 94% observed once, and the top ten hold 0.11% to 0.15%. Trimming at V came to 5 bases and at J to 7 bases, leaving 4 bases not matched to a gene. The CDR3 spans 14 residues. CDR1 is MNHNS and CDR2 is SASEGT in the germline V gene.

This chain connects TRBV6-1 to TRBJ1-6, with 8 nucleotides matching TRBD1. The clonotype comes from a human donor in good health. The specimen was CD4+ T cells from PBMCs. The CDR3 loop is CASSWTGTNSPLHF. CDR3 sequence (DNA): TGTGCCAGCAGTTGGACAGGGACGAATTCACCCCTCCACTTT.